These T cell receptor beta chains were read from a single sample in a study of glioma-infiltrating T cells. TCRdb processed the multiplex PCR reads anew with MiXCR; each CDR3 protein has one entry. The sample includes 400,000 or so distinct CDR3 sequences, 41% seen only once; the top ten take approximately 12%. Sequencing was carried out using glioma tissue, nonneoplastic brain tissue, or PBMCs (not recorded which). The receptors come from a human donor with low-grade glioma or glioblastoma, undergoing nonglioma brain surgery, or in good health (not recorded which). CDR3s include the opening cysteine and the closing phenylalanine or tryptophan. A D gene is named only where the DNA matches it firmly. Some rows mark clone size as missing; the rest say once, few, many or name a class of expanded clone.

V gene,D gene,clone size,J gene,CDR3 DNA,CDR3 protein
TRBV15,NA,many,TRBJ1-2,TGTGCCACCAGCAGAGAGGTCAACTATGGCTACACCTTC,CATSREVNYGYTF
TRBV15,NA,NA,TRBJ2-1,TGTGCCACCAGCAGAGATTTGGGGTACAATGAGCAGTTCTTC,CATSRDLGYNEQFF
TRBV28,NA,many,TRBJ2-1,TGTGCCAGCAGTGGCCCCTCCTACAATGAGCAGTTCTTC,CASSGPSYNEQFF
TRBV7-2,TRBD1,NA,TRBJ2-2,TGTGCCAGCAGCTTAGACGGGACAGGGACCGGGGAGCTGTTTTTT,CASSLDGTGTGELFF
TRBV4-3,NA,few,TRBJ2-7,TGCGCCAGCAGCCAAGTGATCGGCTACGCGCAGGGGGGAGAGCAGTACTTC,CASSQVIGYAQGGEQYF
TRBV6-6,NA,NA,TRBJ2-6,TGTGCCAGCAGTTACTCACCCCCCCTACAGAGATCGCACTCTGGGGCCAACGTCCTGACTTTC,CASSYSPPLQRSHSGANVLTF
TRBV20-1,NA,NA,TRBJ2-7,TGCAGTGCTAGACCGCCGGACCCCTACGAGCAGTACTTC,CSARPPDPYEQYF
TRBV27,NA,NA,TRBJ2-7,TGTGCCAGCAGCTTTGGGGGGGGCGCGGGGGAGCAGTACTTC,CASSFGGGAGEQYF
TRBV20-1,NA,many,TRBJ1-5,TGCAGTGCTAGAGATTACACAGGGCGGCGACAGCCCCAGCATTTT,CSARDYTGRRQPQHF
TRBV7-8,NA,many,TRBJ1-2,TGTGCCAGCAGCTTAGTTCGAGGGAATGGCTACACCTTC,CASSLVRGNGYTF
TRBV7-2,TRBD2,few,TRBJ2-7,TGTGCCAGCAGCTCCAGACTAGCGGGAACCTACGAGCAGTACTTC,CASSSRLAGTYEQYF
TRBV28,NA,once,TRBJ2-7,TGTGCCGGCAGTTTTTCATGGGCGGGCGTACCTTCCTACGAGCAGTACTTC,CAGSFSWAGVPSYEQYF
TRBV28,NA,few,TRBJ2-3,TGTGCCAGCAGCAGACAGAGAAGCACAGATACGCAGTATTTT,CASSRQRSTDTQYF